This is a list of T cell receptor beta chains from one sample in a study of CD8 T cells in ankylosing spondylitis. TCRdb re-called the 5' RACE reads through MiXCR, storing one row per CDR3 protein. The sample records about 190,000 distinct CDR3 sequences, about an eighth being singletons. The sequenced sample consisted of blood, either unsorted or a sorted T cell fraction (not recorded which). These receptors originate from a female donor with ankylosing spondylitis or in good health (not recorded which). The CDR3 runs from the conserved cysteine through the conserved F or W. Rows give clone size only sometimes, using once, few, many, or a class for an expanded clone.

v_call	clone_size	j_call	cdr3_length	cdr3_aa
TRBV6-2/TRBV6-3	few	TRBJ2-1	14	CASSGTSGSWSQFF
TRBV5-1	many	TRBJ1-5	15	CASSLTGTGDQPQHF
TRBV12-3/TRBV12-4	many	TRBJ2-3	17	CASSSLTRREGTDTQYF
TRBV29-1	few	TRBJ2-7	14	CSVEAGEFPYEQYF
TRBV20-1	few	TRBJ2-5	17	CSARDSRGGREGETQYF
TRBV5-4	many	TRBJ2-5	15	CASTLTAEYQETQYF
TRBV5-5	many	TRBJ1-5	15	CASSFTGDYNQPQHF
TRBV7-9	NA	TRBJ2-7	13	CASSWDSVHEQYF
TRBV7-9	many	TRBJ2-3	15	CASSAGLKSTDTQYF
TRBV5-1	NA	TRBJ2-2	15	CASSVLGDGTGELFF
TRBV24-1	few	TRBJ2-1	15	CATSDPGRLYNEQFF
TRBV27	many	TRBJ1-6	14	CASSSRTVNSPLHF
TRBV27	many	TRBJ2-1	18	CASSMGGAAGVKYNEQFF
TRBV18	few	TRBJ2-1	16	CASSPGLGTLYNEQFF
TRBV28	many	TRBJ1-5	13	CASSLFLNQPQHF
TRBV20-1	few	TRBJ1-2	16	CSAHRLLDGYNYGYTF
TRBV5-1	few	TRBJ1-2	13	CASSLLGNYGYTF
TRBV6-4	NA	TRBJ2-7	17	CASSDSPRDRSSYEQYF
TRBV7-2	many	TRBJ1-1	15	CASSPRFGMNTEAFF
TRBV12-3/TRBV12-4	few	TRBJ2-2	13	CASSRLAPGELFF
TRBV6-4	many	TRBJ2-1	15	CASSPTSGEGHEQFF
TRBV28	NA	TRBJ1-5	15	CASTSGGAVNQPQHF
TRBV7-9	many	TRBJ1-4	15	CASSPLDLINEKLFF
TRBV5-1	NA	TRBJ2-1	17	CASSVVLAGASYNEQFF
TRBV5-1	few	TRBJ1-4	14	CASSGDSLAEKLFF
TRBV4-2	few	TRBJ1-2	15	CASSQESGPSGGYTF
TRBV10-3	many	TRBJ2-7	12	CAISESAGEQYF
TRBV20-1	many	TRBJ1-2	14	CSAGGGQTNYGYTF
TRBV11-2	few	TRBJ2-7	17	CASSLRGVGPSSYEQYF
TRBV11-1	few	TRBJ2-2	20	CATLSLSGPIPRTNTGELFF
TRBV6-2/TRBV6-3	NA	TRBJ1-6	16	CASSYGEAQTRRPLHF
TRBV12-3/TRBV12-4	many	TRBJ1-1	15	CASSIEGARNTEAFF
TRBV10-3	few	TRBJ2-6	17	CAITADRVSSGANVLTF
TRBV29-1	NA	TRBJ2-6	13	CSVDSSGANVLTF
TRBV7-9	many	TRBJ1-2	14	CASSLGQQNYGYTF
TRBV12-3/TRBV12-4	many	TRBJ1-4	13	CASSLATDEKLFF
TRBV7-9	many	TRBJ2-7	15	CASSPPWAGGYEQYF
TRBV5-6	NA	TRBJ2-3	17	CASSLKFLAGGSDTQYF
TRBV5-5	few	TRBJ1-6	16	CASSLGPSSYNSPLHF
TRBV6-1	NA	TRBJ1-1	13	CASSEYMNTEAFF
TRBV11-2	few	TRBJ2-1	15	CASSRVGPSYNEQFF
TRBV28	few	TRBJ2-7	11	CATHRGYEQYF
TRBV5-1	NA	TRBJ2-1	18	CASTFGGRGGREYNEQFF
TRBV5-1	few	TRBJ2-1	15	CASSHSPPTGNEQFF
TRBV10-3	NA	TRBJ2-7	16	CAISEGGGGSSYEQYF
TRBV4-3	many	TRBJ2-3	12	CASSHSGDTQYF
TRBV9	many	TRBJ1-5	14	CASSVDLEDQPQHF
TRBV11-2	many	TRBJ2-3	16	CASSLWGRASTDTQYF
TRBV3-1	many	TRBJ1-5	12	CASSLDAGPQHF
TRBV12-3/TRBV12-4	many	TRBJ1-1	13	CASSGGTAIEAFF
TRBV10-3	few	TRBJ2-1	16	CAISESKLRAVNEQFF
TRBV11-2	many	TRBJ1-2	15	CASSLQDTLSGGYTF
TRBV12-3/TRBV12-4	NA	TRBJ1-2	16	CASSSGGMRQHYGYTF
TRBV7-9	NA	TRBJ2-1	16	CASSKGLAGGWNEQFF
TRBV6-5	NA	TRBJ2-2	13	CASSYLRVGELFF
TRBV18	few	TRBJ1-5	17	CASSPVGTQRSNQPQHF
TRBV9	many	TRBJ2-7	16	CASSVSSKGRPYEQYF